Below are 2 T cell receptor beta chains sequenced from a single sample in a study of shared clonotypes between healthy human individuals. TCRdb's copy holds only in-frame clones and misses some; the assay was immunoSEQ multiplex PCR. The sample consists of about 2.3 million clones, around 93% of them appearing once. The sample taken for sequencing was naive CD4+ T cells from PBMCs. The subset denotes: CD45RA+ positively selected. The receptors were sampled from a young man in good health. Some clones in this sample may be carry-over from other donors' samples.

This clone was counted once. This chain connects TRBV9 to TRBJ1-2; no reliable D call. Trimming cost V 1 base and J 6 bases, with 10 bases left between them. This CDR3 contains 13 residues. Germline V gene lookup returns CDR1 SGDLS and CDR2 YYNGEE. CDR3 coding DNA: TGTGCCAGCAGCGTATCTCTATCCGATGGCTACACCTTC. It encodes CASSVSLSDGYTF.

The genes are TRBV7-3 and TRBJ1-1; D gene uncertain. CDR1 is SGHTA, CDR2 FQGTGA, per germline. Trimming pared 4 bases from V and 4 bases from J, leaving 13 bases between. This CDR3 spans 14 amino acids. The CDR3 DNA reads as TGTGCCAGCAGCTCCGGGAATCCAAGCACTGAAGCTTTCTTT. Translation gives CASSSGNPSTEAFF.